This T cell receptor (beta chain) was obtained from a study of CD8 T cells in ankylosing spondylitis. Generation of TCR beta libraries employed quantitative 5'-RACE incorporating molecular barcodes. MiXCR, run by TCRdb on the 5' RACE reads, gives a single entry per CDR3 protein. Of more than 200,000 distinct CDR3 sequences listed, around 25% are singletons. In regard to this clonotype: The antigen is unknown.

Findings and limits, study-wide: Apparently characteristic of ankylosing spondylitis blood was a TCR beta motif (about 8 highly homologous variants).

Trimming took 3 bases from V and 6 from J, leaving 7 bases between them. This CDR3 has 12 residues. Germline CDR1 is SNHLY and CDR2 is FYNNEI. The rearrangement links TRBV2 to TRBJ2-3; D gene ambiguous. The specimen sequenced was blood, either unsorted or a sorted T cell fraction (not recorded which). The sequence was obtained from a male donor with ankylosing spondylitis or in good health (not recorded which). The CDR3 bases are TGTGCCAGCAGTGAGACCGAGGATACGCAGTATTTT. Translated: CASSETEDTQYF. Combining the CDR3 with reference TRBV2 and TRBJ2-3 gives the whole variable domain EPEVTQTPSHQVTQMGQEVILRCVPISNHLYFYWYRQILGQKVEFLVSFYNNEISEKSEIFDDQFSVERPDGSNFTLKIRSTKLEDSAMYFCASSETEDTQYFGPGTRLTVL.